One T cell receptor beta chain is described in this entry. Trimming removed 0 bases at V and 4 bases at J, with 13 bases between. The V gene's germline CDR1 is SGHRS and CDR2 YFSETQ. This CDR3 contains 15 residues. Source study methods: Amplified reference gene primers provided the basis for estimating nucleated cell counts. Assay: immunoSEQ multiplex PCR; the TCRdb copy retains only in-frame clones and omits some. That table furnishes V, J and clone size, whereas the DNA furnished D and trimming. The top ten hold about 2.2% of the sample, which has a few hundred thousand clones, around 90% seen once. The data were taken from a study of blood T cell repertoires in COVID-19. Looking at the study overall: Specimens from acute and convalescent COVID-19 originated in the United States, Italy and Spain. PBMCs, B-cell-depleted T cells, or T cells provided the cDNA or gDNA that made up the material.

The receptor was derived from a woman aged 50 to 60 who had recovered from COVID-19. The sequencing sample was made of peripheral blood. The chain combines TRBV5-1 with TRBJ1-1; D ambiguous. The CDR3 protein is CASSLAPVSGTEAFF. Written as DNA, the CDR3 is TGCGCCAGCAGCTTGGCGCCGGTGAGCGGCACTGAAGCTTTCTTT.